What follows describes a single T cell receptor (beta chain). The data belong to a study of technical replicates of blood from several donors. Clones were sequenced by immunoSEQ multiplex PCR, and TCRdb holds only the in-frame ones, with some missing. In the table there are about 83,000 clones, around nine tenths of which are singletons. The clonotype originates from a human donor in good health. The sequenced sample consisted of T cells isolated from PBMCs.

CDR3 loop: CASSLTQGREKLFF. The CDR3 DNA is TGTGCCAGCAGTTTAACACAGGGGAGGGAAAAACTGTTTTTT. The genes are TRBV27 and TRBJ1-4; 7 nucleotides line up with TRBD1. J gave up 8 bases and V 2 bases, and 5 bases lay outside the gene matches. The CDR3 contains 14 residues. CDR1 and CDR2 (germline): MNHEY, SMNVEV (reference sequence).